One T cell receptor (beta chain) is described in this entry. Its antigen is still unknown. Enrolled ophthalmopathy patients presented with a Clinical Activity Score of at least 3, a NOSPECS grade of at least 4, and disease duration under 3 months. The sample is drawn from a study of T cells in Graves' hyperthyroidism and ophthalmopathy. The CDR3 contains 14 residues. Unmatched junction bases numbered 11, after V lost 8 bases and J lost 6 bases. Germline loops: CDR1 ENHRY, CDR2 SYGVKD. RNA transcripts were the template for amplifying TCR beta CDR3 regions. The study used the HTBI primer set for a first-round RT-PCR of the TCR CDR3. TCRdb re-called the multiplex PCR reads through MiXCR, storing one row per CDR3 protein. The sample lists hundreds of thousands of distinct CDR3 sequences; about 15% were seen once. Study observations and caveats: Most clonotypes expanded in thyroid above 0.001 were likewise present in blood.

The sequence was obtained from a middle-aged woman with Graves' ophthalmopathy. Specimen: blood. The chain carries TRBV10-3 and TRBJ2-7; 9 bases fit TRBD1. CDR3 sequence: CAIGGSGTGTEQYF. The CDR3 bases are TGTGCCATCGGAGGGTCCGGGACAGGGACCGAGCAGTACTTC.